These T cell receptor beta chains were read from a single sample in a study of CD8 T cells in Susac syndrome. TCRdb used MiXCR to reprocess the immunoSEQ multiplex PCR reads, holding one entry per CDR3 protein. The sample carries 150,000 to 200,000 distinct CDR3 sequences, around 96% recorded once. Material for sequencing was CD4+ T cells from PBMCs. These receptors were obtained from a human donor with multiple sclerosis. Each CDR3 is given with its conserved first and last residue. D genes are given only for firm matches. Expanded clones are given a class, and other clones once, few, many or no size at all.

clone size: NA
V gene: TRBV27
D gene: TRBD2
J gene: TRBJ2-7
CDR3 length: 16
CDR3 DNA: TGTGCCTCAGGCGGGCCAGCGGGAGTAAGATCCTACGAGCAGTACTTC
CDR3 protein: CASGGPAGVRSYEQYF

clone size: NA
V gene: TRBV9
D gene: TRBD2
J gene: TRBJ2-1
CDR3 length: 14
CDR3 DNA: TGTGCCAGCAGCACATCTAGCGGGTATAATGAGCAGTTCTTC
CDR3 protein: CASSTSSGYNEQFF

clone size: NA
V gene: TRBV20-1
D gene: NA
J gene: TRBJ2-1
CDR3 length: 11
CDR3 DNA: TGCAGTGCTAGTAAAGGCGATGAGCAGTTCTTC
CDR3 protein: CSASKGDEQFF

clone size: NA
V gene: TRBV4-2
D gene: NA
J gene: TRBJ2-1
CDR3 length: 12
CDR3 DNA: TGTGCCAGCAGCCTAGGAGGGCGCCGCAGGAGCTTC
CDR3 protein: CASSLGGRRRSF

clone size: NA
V gene: TRBV30
D gene: NA
J gene: TRBJ2-1
CDR3 length: 15
CDR3 DNA: TGTGCCTGCCACGGGGGCGCCACTTGGTGGGCGGCGCCTGTTTTC
CDR3 protein: CACHGGATWWAAPVF

clone size: NA
V gene: TRBV15
D gene: NA
J gene: TRBJ1-2
CDR3 length: 12
CDR3 DNA: TGTGCCACCAGCAGAGATTGGTATGGCTACACCTTC
CDR3 protein: CATSRDWYGYTF

clone size: NA
V gene: TRBV20-1
D gene: TRBD2
J gene: TRBJ2-5
CDR3 length: 14
CDR3 DNA: TGCAGTGCTAGAGAACGACTAGCGGGAGAGACCCAGTACTTC
CDR3 protein: CSARERLAGETQYF

clone size: NA
V gene: TRBV20-1
D gene: TRBD1
J gene: TRBJ1-2
CDR3 length: 13
CDR3 DNA: TGCAGTGCATCCGACAAGGGACAGTACGGCTACACCTTC
CDR3 protein: CSASDKGQYGYTF

clone size: NA
V gene: TRBV29-1
D gene: TRBD1
J gene: TRBJ2-1
CDR3 length: 13
CDR3 DNA: TGCAGCGTTGTGGAGGACAGGTACAATGAGCAGTTCTTC
CDR3 protein: CSVVEDRYNEQFF

clone size: NA
V gene: TRBV20-1
D gene: NA
J gene: TRBJ1-4
CDR3 length: 13
CDR3 DNA: TGCAGTGCTAGAGTTAGGGGTGACGAAAAACTGTTTTTT
CDR3 protein: CSARVRGDEKLFF

clone size: once
V gene: TRBV19
D gene: NA
J gene: TRBJ1-2
CDR3 length: 14
CDR3 DNA: TGTGCCAGTAGTTCGGCGGCCCGCAACTATGGCTACACCTTC
CDR3 protein: CASSSAARNYGYTF

clone size: NA
V gene: TRBV18
D gene: NA
J gene: TRBJ1-2
CDR3 length: 15
CDR3 DNA: TGTGCCAGCTCACCAAGGGTGGACGCCCCCTATGGCTACACCTTC
CDR3 protein: CASSPRVDAPYGYTF

clone size: NA
V gene: TRBV6-7
D gene: NA
J gene: TRBJ1-1
CDR3 length: 13
CDR3 DNA: TGTGCCAGCAGTATACAGGGAAACACTGAAGCTTTCTTT
CDR3 protein: CASSIQGNTEAFF

clone size: NA
V gene: TRBV24-1
D gene: TRBD1
J gene: TRBJ1-1
CDR3 length: 13
CDR3 DNA: TGTGCCACCAGGAACAGGGGAAACACTGAAGCTTTCTTT
CDR3 protein: CATRNRGNTEAFF

clone size: NA
V gene: TRBV28
D gene: NA
J gene: TRBJ2-1
CDR3 length: 14
CDR3 DNA: TGTGCCAGCAGTTTTCACGACTTTGGGGCTGAGCAGTTCTTC
CDR3 protein: CASSFHDFGAEQFF

clone size: NA
V gene: TRBV14
D gene: NA
J gene: TRBJ2-5
CDR3 length: 12
CDR3 DNA: TGTGCCAGCAGCTATTCCGAGAGGGTCCAGTACTTC
CDR3 protein: CASSYSERVQYF

clone size: NA
V gene: TRBV3-1
D gene: NA
J gene: TRBJ2-7
CDR3 length: 12
CDR3 DNA: TGTGCCAGCAGCCATGAGGGCCACGAGCAGTACTTC
CDR3 protein: CASSHEGHEQYF

clone size: NA
V gene: TRBV27
D gene: NA
J gene: TRBJ2-6
CDR3 length: 16
CDR3 DNA: TGTGCCAGCAGTTTAGGGGCGCTAGTCGGGGCCAACGTCCTGACTTTC
CDR3 protein: CASSLGALVGANVLTF

clone size: NA
V gene: TRBV30
D gene: NA
J gene: TRBJ2-1
CDR3 length: 13
CDR3 DNA: TGTGCCTGGACCGTTGGGGTATACAATGAGCAGTTCTTC
CDR3 protein: CAWTVGVYNEQFF

clone size: NA
V gene: TRBV5-4
D gene: NA
J gene: TRBJ1-1
CDR3 length: 15
CDR3 DNA: TGTGCCAGCAGCTCGCTGAGCCTCCTGAACACTGAAGCTTTCTTT
CDR3 protein: CASSSLSLLNTEAFF

clone size: NA
V gene: TRBV19
D gene: NA
J gene: TRBJ1-1
CDR3 length: 13
CDR3 DNA: TGTGCCAGTAGTATGCAGGGGCCGGCTGAAGCTTTCTTT
CDR3 protein: CASSMQGPAEAFF

clone size: NA
V gene: TRBV21-1
D gene: NA
J gene: TRBJ1-1
CDR3 length: 16
CDR3 DNA: TGTGCCAGCAGCAGCCATACAGGGGACATGAACACTGAAGCTTTCTTT
CDR3 protein: CASSSHTGDMNTEAFF

clone size: NA
V gene: TRBV18
D gene: TRBD1
J gene: TRBJ1-5
CDR3 length: 12
CDR3 DNA: TGTGCCTCGACAGGGCCCAATCAGCCCCAGCATTTT
CDR3 protein: CASTGPNQPQHF

clone size: NA
V gene: TRBV7-2
D gene: NA
J gene: TRBJ1-1
CDR3 length: 14
CDR3 DNA: TGTGCCAGCAGCCCCCGGGCAGATGGAACTGAAGCTTTCTTT
CDR3 protein: CASSPRADGTEAFF

clone size: NA
V gene: TRBV4-1
D gene: NA
J gene: TRBJ2-7
CDR3 length: 15
CDR3 DNA: TGCGCCAGCAGCCGTCGGCCGGAACCTACCTACGAGCAGTACTTC
CDR3 protein: CASSRRPEPTYEQYF

clone size: NA
V gene: TRBV7-9
D gene: TRBD1
J gene: TRBJ1-5
CDR3 length: 15
CDR3 DNA: TGTGCCAGCAGCCAACAGGGGAGTCAATCTCAGCCCCAGCATTTT
CDR3 protein: CASSQQGSQSQPQHF

clone size: NA
V gene: TRBV5-1
D gene: NA
J gene: TRBJ2-3
CDR3 length: 17
CDR3 DNA: TGCGCCAGCAGCTTGATCGTACGCGAGGGATGGACAGATACGCAGTATTTT
CDR3 protein: CASSLIVREGWTDTQYF

clone size: once
V gene: TRBV20-1
D gene: TRBD2
J gene: TRBJ2-5
CDR3 length: 17
CDR3 DNA: TGCAGTGCTAGGGCCACCGGGACTAGCGGGAATGAAGAGACCCAGTACTTC
CDR3 protein: CSARATGTSGNEETQYF

clone size: NA
V gene: TRBV3-1
D gene: NA
J gene: TRBJ2-3
CDR3 length: 12
CDR3 DNA: TGTGCCAGCAGCCAAGGGGCGTATACGCAGTATTTT
CDR3 protein: CASSQGAYTQYF

clone size: NA
V gene: TRBV9
D gene: NA
J gene: TRBJ2-3
CDR3 length: 14
CDR3 DNA: TGTGCCAGCAGCGGGCCTGACAGTCCAGATACGCAGTATTTT
CDR3 protein: CASSGPDSPDTQYF

clone size: NA
V gene: TRBV2
D gene: NA
J gene: TRBJ1-1
CDR3 length: 13
CDR3 DNA: TGTGCCAGCACCTCGGACGGGAACACTGAGGCTTTCTTT
CDR3 protein: CASTSDGNTEAFF